This TCR beta chain originates from a study of shared clonotypes between healthy human individuals. CDR1 MGHRA and CDR2 YSYEKL come from the germline V gene. This CDR3 has 15 residues. V lost 3 bases and J 5 bases, leaving 13 bases between the germline ends. Naive CD8 cells lacked CD45RO and underwent positive selection for CCR7, leaving out terminally differentiated effector memory CD45RA+ cells. As for this clone: Its specificity is unknown.

At deep level, the assay was performed. Data came from immunoSEQ multiplex PCR; TCRdb stores just in-frame clones and leaves some out. Of about 680,000 clones detected, approximately 90% appear once; the ten largest clones hold 24%. Broader study findings: Only blood was sampled; tissue repertoires likely differ. Several donors shared approximately 5% of their naive CD4 clonotypes.

Sequences were obtained from naive CD8+ T cells sorted from blood. This chain links TRBV4-1 with TRBJ1-4; D ambiguous. The sequence came from a man under 40 in good health. The CDR3 DNA reads as TGCGCCAGCAGCCAGGAGACATACCGCAATGAAAAACTGTTTTTT. Protein sequence: CASSQETYRNEKLFF.